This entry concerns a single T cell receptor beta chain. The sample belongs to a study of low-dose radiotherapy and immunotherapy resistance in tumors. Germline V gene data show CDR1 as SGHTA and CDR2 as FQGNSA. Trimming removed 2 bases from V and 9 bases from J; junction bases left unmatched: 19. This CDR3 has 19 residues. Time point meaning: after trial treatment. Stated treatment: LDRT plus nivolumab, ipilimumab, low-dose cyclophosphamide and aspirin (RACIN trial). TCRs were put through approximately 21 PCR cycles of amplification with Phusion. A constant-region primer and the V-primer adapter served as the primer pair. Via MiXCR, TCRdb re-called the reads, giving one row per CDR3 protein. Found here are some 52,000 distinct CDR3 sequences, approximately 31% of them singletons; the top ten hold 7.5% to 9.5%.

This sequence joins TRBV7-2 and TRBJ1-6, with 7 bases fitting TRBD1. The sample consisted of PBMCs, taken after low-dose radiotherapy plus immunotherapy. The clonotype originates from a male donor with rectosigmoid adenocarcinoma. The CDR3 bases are TGTGCCAGCAGCTTAATACATAGACGAGGGGGCGGGGGAAGTTCACCCCTCCACTTT. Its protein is CASSLIHRRGGGGSSPLHF.